The sequence of this T cell receptor beta chain was determined in a study of T cells in localized non-small cell lung cancer. In its sample, this clone was seen a few times. Profiled with immunoSEQ multiplex PCR; TCRdb holds only in-frame clones, not every one. The sample holds some 2,000 clones; less than 30% are singletons and the top ten take 15% to 17%. This TCR was recovered from a female donor older than 55 with stage I lung adenocarcinoma. Specimen: normal lung tissue next to the tumor, collected before any cancer treatment.

CDR3 region: CASAPGWHNSGNTIYF. The CDR3 bases are TGTGCCAGCGCCCCGGGGTGGCATAACTCTGGAAACACCATATATTTT. This sequence joins TRBV6-8 and TRBJ1-3; D uncertain. Trimming left V 8 bases short and J 0 bases short, with 17 bases between. CDR3 length equals 16 residues. Germline V gene lookup returns CDR1 MNHGY and CDR2 SAAAGT.